These 28 T cell receptor beta chains share one sample of origin, sequenced in a study of T cell clonality in common variable immunodeficiency. Sequenced by immunoSEQ multiplex PCR; TCRdb stores in-frame clones only, minus some. This record lists some 60,000 clones, none seen once only, and the top ten clones contain about 1.5%. The specimen sequenced was peripheral blood mononuclear cells. The receptor set was obtained from a person aged 18 to 75 in good health.

This clone was counted at least ten times. From the germline J gene comes the end of the CDR3, since the read stops 3 residues before it. The chain employs TRBV19 and TRBJ1-1; TRBD1 might be the D (5 bases). Looked up from germline, CDR1 is LNHDA and CDR2 is SQIVND (reference sequence). This CDR3 is 11 amino acids long. Incomplete CDR3 DNA: TGTGCCAGTAGTAGGGGCCTAGAA. Translating it yields CASSRGLE. The full CDR3 protein reads CASSRGLEAFF.

This clone was counted a few times. The read ends 3 residues shy of where the CDR3 ends; the end is completed using the germline J gene. The chain employs TRBV2 and TRBJ1-3; TRBD1 agrees at 7 bases. The V and J ends lost 2 bases and 2 bases, in that order; junction bases with no gene match: 0. Looked up from germline, CDR1 is SNHLY and CDR2 is FYNNEI. This CDR3 spans 14 amino acids. CDR3 amino acids: CASSEQGAGNTIYF. The CDR3 bases that were read are TGTGCCAGCAGTGAACAGGGGGCTGGAAACACC.

This clone showed up many times. The read ends 3 residues shy of where the CDR3 ends; the end is completed using the germline J gene. This chain links TRBV5-1 with TRBJ1-1; 7 nucleotides agree with TRBD1. Germline CDR1 SGHRS, CDR2 YFSETQ. This CDR3 contains 16 residues. Germline trimming cut 0 bases from V and 1 base from J; bases unmatched to any gene: 6. The CDR3 loop is CASSLGDRKPNTEAFF. The DNA read from the CDR3 is TGCGCCAGCAGCTTGGGGGACAGAAAACCGAACACTGAA.

This clone showed up many times. CDR3 amino acids: CSARDRGWTEQYF. The part of the CDR3 DNA that was read is TGCAGTGCAAGGGACAGGGGTTGGACCGAG. The rearrangement links TRBV20-1 to TRBJ2-7; 10 nucleotides line up with TRBD1. The sequence runs out 3 residues before the end of the CDR3; the remainder is reconstructed from the germline J gene. Losses at the gene ends were 6 bases for V and 6 bases for J; bases not matched to a gene: 8. Germline assignment: CDR1 DFQATT and CDR2 SNEGSKA (reference sequence). CDR3 length equals 13 residues.

This clone has a count of ten or more. The read terminates 3 residues ahead of where the CDR3 ends, so the germline J gene completes it. The genes are TRBV20-1 and TRBJ1-6, with D unclear. This CDR3 has 17 amino acids. Trimming removed 0 bases from V and 1 base from J, with 13 bases in between. Germline lookup yields CDR1 DFQATT and CDR2 SNEGSKA (reference sequence). CDR3: CSARDPAEGSYNSPLHF. The part of the CDR3 DNA that was read is TGCAGTGCTAGAGATCCGGCAGAAGGGTCCTATAATTCACCC.

This clone was picked up many times. The sequenced fragment ends 3 residues before the CDR3 boundary, so the rest is inferred from the germline J gene. The J gene is TRBJ2-5, the V gene TRBV12-3 or TRBV12-4; 13 positions agree with TRBD2. The CDR3 spans 18 residues. Trimming at V came to 2 bases and at J to 2 bases, leaving 8 bases not matched to a gene. Here the CDR3 reads CASSLRTSGRVRQETQYF. The part of the CDR3 DNA that was read is TGTGCCAGCAGTTTAAGGACTAGCGGGAGAGTGAGGCAAGAGACC.

In this sample, this clone turned up many times. Read coverage stops 3 residues before the CDR3 terminus; the germline J gene supplies the remainder. The chain is built from TRBV5-6 and TRBJ1-1, with TRBD1 matching 10 bases. CDR1 is SGHDT and CDR2 is YYEEEE in the germline V gene. CDR3 length equals 12 residues. The part of the CDR3 DNA that was read is TGTGCCAGCAGCGGGGACAGGGGCGGC. Protein: CASSGDRGG. The entire CDR3 protein is CASSGDRGGAFF.

In its sample, this clone was seen many times. The read falls 3 residues short of the CDR3 end, and the missing part is taken from the germline J gene. The chain recombines TRBV12-3 or TRBV12-4 with TRBJ2-3, with 13 positions matching TRBD2. The J segment lost 7 bases and the V segment lost 5 bases, leaving 9 bases of the junction unmatched. The CDR3 is made up of 16 amino acids. The DNA read from the CDR3 is TGTGCCAGCAGTCCCCCGGGACTAGCGGGAAAACATACG. Translated, it gives CASSPPGLAGKHT. The full-length CDR3 reads as CASSPPGLAGKHTQYF.

This clone showed up many times. The read halts 3 residues ahead of the CDR3 end, with the missing end drawn from the germline J gene. The chain carries TRBV6-1 and TRBJ2-7, with D unclear. Germline assignment: CDR1 MNHNS and CDR2 SASEGT. V shed 2 bases and J shed 0 bases, with 14 bases lying between them. The CDR3 totals 16 residues. The CDR3 DNA, read in part, is TGTGCCAGCAGTGAAAACTATCGCCAAAGCTCCTACGAG. It specifies CASSENYRQSSYE. The complete CDR3 reads CASSENYRQSSYEQYF.

This clone was counted ten times or more. The read is 3 residues too short to cover the CDR3 end, so that end is filled in from the germline J gene. This chain links TRBV19 with TRBJ2-5, with TRBD2 identical over 11 bases. CDR1 is LNHDA, CDR2 SQIVND, per germline (reference sequence). This CDR3 has 13 residues. The ends lost 9 bases at V and 3 bases at J; junction bases unmatched: 3. The part of the CDR3 DNA that was read is TGTGCCAGAGGGACTAGCGGAAAAGAGACC. Its protein product is CARGTSGKET. Given in full, the CDR3 is CARGTSGKETQYF.

A remark on this clone: Its ends do not fully match the called genes, so a read error is possible. The observed sequence ends 3 residues before the CDR3 terminus, with the missing tail filled in from the germline J gene. This chain uses TRBV7-9 with TRBJ2-3, with D perhaps TRBD1 (6 bases). The CDR3 is 14 amino acids. Germline V gene lookup returns CDR1 SEHNR and CDR2 FQNEAQ (reference sequence). The CDR3: CASSLIQGTDTQYF. The DNA read from the CDR3 is TGTGCCAGCAGCCTAATACAGGGCACGGATACG.

Ten or more counts support this clone. From the germline J gene comes the end of the CDR3, since the read stops 3 residues before it. The V call is TRBV12-3 or TRBV12-4, the J call TRBJ2-1; 14 nucleotides align to TRBD2. Unmatched junction bases numbered 11, after V lost 4 bases and J lost 0 bases. The CDR3 runs to 20 residues. CDR3 residues: CASSSAFVGLAGGSYNEQFF. CDR3 bases read: TGTGCCAGCAGTTCAGCCTTTGTTGGACTAGCGGGAGGCTCCTACAATGAG.

This clone was counted many times. The sequence runs out 3 residues before the end of the CDR3; the remainder is reconstructed from the germline J gene. V usage is TRBV20-1 and J usage is TRBJ2-3; 12 bases map to TRBD2. CDR3 length: 16 residues. Germline V CDR1 and CDR2: DFQATT, SNEGSKA (reference sequence). Losses at the gene ends were 6 bases for V and 2 bases for J; bases not matched to a gene: 9. CDR3 sequence: CSAPQGLAGHTDTQYF. The covered CDR3 bases are TGCAGTGCCCCTCAAGGACTAGCGGGACACACAGATACG.

With regard to this clone: Read sequence stops 3 residues before the CDR3 end, and the germline J gene provides the missing end. The chain has TRBV30 and TRBJ1-2; maybe TRBD1 (6 bases). CDR1 is GTSNPN and CDR2 is SVGIG in the germline V gene (reference sequence). The CDR3 is 14 residues long. CDR3 region: CAWSWGGGTDTYTF. The sequenced CDR3 bases are TGTGCCTGGAGTTGGGGGGGCGGCACAGATACC.

This clone appeared many times. The missing CDR3 end, 3 residues past where the read stops, is filled in from the germline J gene. The chain has TRBV29-1 and TRBJ1-1, with a possible D match to TRBD1 (5 bases). Germline V gene data show CDR1 as SQVTM and CDR2 as ANQGSEA. This CDR3 region has 13 residues. Trimming cost V 8 bases and J 4 bases, with 17 bases left between them. The CDR3 sequence is CSIRTLATTEAFF. Incomplete CDR3 DNA: TGCAGCATACGGACACTAGCTACCACTGAA. Based on the CDR3 plus reference TRBV29-1 and TRBJ1-1, the full variable domain is SAVISQKPSRDICQRGTSLTIQCQVDSQVTMMFWYRQQPGQSLTLIATANQGSEATYESGFVIDKFPISRPNLTFSTLTVSNMSPEDSSIYLCSIRTLATTEAFFGQGTRLTVV.

This clone was seen many times. The read ends 3 residues shy of where the CDR3 ends; the end is completed using the germline J gene. This chain joins TRBV19 and TRBJ2-3; 7 bases fit TRBD2. Germline CDR1 LNHDA, CDR2 SQIVND (reference sequence). The V gene end was trimmed by 5 bases and the J gene end by 0 bases; junction bases not matched to a gene: 5. CDR3 length: 15 amino acids. The CDR3 protein is CASSSLAASTDTQYF. The covered CDR3 bases are TGTGCCAGTAGTTCCCTAGCGGCTAGCACAGATACG.

This clone was picked up many times. The read finishes 3 residues shy of the CDR3 end, and the germline J gene is used to complete it. V usage is TRBV5-1 and J usage is TRBJ1-4; no firm D call. Germline loops: CDR1 SGHRS, CDR2 YFSETQ. The CDR3 runs 13 residues. Trimming took off 5 bases at V and 8 bases at J, with 13 bases between the two ends. Here the CDR3 reads CASSIGVGEKLFF. The sequenced part of the CDR3 DNA is TGCGCCAGCAGTATCGGGGTTGGGGAAAAA.

Many counts were recorded for this clone. The read ends 3 residues before the CDR3 terminus; that terminus is restored from the germline J gene. V gene TRBV20-1 combines with J gene TRBJ1-2; 8 bases match TRBD1. Trimming removed 4 bases from V and 7 bases from J; junction bases left unmatched: 8. Germline CDR1 reads DFQATT; CDR2 reads SNEGSKA (reference sequence). The CDR3 has 13 amino acids. The sequenced CDR3 bases are TGCAGTGCTACGGACAGGGAGAGTCTTGGC. Translated, it gives CSATDRESLG. The full CDR3 protein reads CSATDRESLGYTF.

This clone has ten or more counts. The missing CDR3 end, 3 residues past where the read stops, is filled in from the germline J gene. The chain links TRBV10-1 to TRBJ1-4; D is ambiguous. The germline gives CDR1 WNHNN, CDR2 SYGVQD (reference sequence). The CDR3 extends over 16 amino acids. V was cut by 4 bases and J by 0 bases, with 12 bases left in between. CDR3 bases read: TGCGCCAGCAGTGGTCAAGACAAGTCAACTAATGAAAAA. Amino acids: CASSGQDKSTNEK. The full CDR3 reads CASSGQDKSTNEKLFF.

This clone was counted at least ten times. The CDR3 end is not reached by the read, which stops 3 residues before it; the germline J gene fills it in. The V gene is TRBV6-2 or TRBV6-3, the J gene TRBJ1-1; TRBD1 matches at 11 bases. The CDR3 totals 15 residues. Unmatched junction bases numbered 8, after V lost 4 bases and J lost 7 bases. From germline, CDR1 is MNHEY and CDR2 SVGEGT. CDR3 DNA, as far as it was read: TGTGCCAGCAGTTCACCCGGGACAGGGGGTTTTGAA. Translated, it gives CASSSPGTGGFE. The entire CDR3 protein is CASSSPGTGGFEAFF.

The table lists this clone with many counts. The CDR3 is cut off 3 residues early in the read; its end comes from the germline J gene. The rearrangement joins TRBV11-3 to TRBJ2-1; D might be TRBD1 (6 bases). This CDR3 region has 13 residues. Trimming stripped 3 bases from V and 8 bases from J, with 11 bases between. CDR1 SGHNT and CDR2 YENEEA come from the germline V gene. The CDR3 spells CASSLVQGDEQFF. The sequenced CDR3 bases are TGTGCCAGCAGCTTGGTACAGGGCGATGAG.

This clone was seen at least ten times. The CDR3 end lies 3 residues beyond the end of the read and is filled in from the germline J gene. The rearrangement uses TRBV7-9 and TRBJ2-7, with TRBD1 identical over 7 bases. Unmatched junction bases numbered 5, after V lost 3 bases and J lost 3 bases. The CDR3 totals 14 residues. CDR1 SEHNR and CDR2 FQNEAQ come from the germline V gene (reference sequence). The CDR3 protein is CASSFEGTDYEQYF. The covered CDR3 bases are TGTGCCAGCAGCTTCGAAGGGACAGACTACGAG. The full variable domain, rest sourced from reference TRBV7-9 and TRBJ2-7, is DTGVSQNPRHKITKRGQNVTFRCDPISEHNRLYWYRQTLGQGPEFLTYFQNEAQLEKSRLLSDRFSAERPKGSFSTLEIQRTEQGDSAMYLCASSFEGTDYEQYFGPGTRLTVT.

This clone has a count of ten or more. The read finishes 3 residues shy of the CDR3 end, and the germline J gene is used to complete it. This chain connects TRBV2 to TRBJ1-6, with TRBD1 matching over 9 bases. This CDR3 is 14 amino acids long. The germline gives CDR1 SNHLY, CDR2 FYNNEI. The V and J ends lost 10 bases and 8 bases, in that order; junction bases with no gene match: 9. CDR3 DNA, as far as it was read: TGTGCCACCGGCGACAGGGGGATCGATTCACCC. It specifies CATGDRGIDSP. The CDR3, in full, reads CATGDRGIDSPLHF. The variable domain in full, with the rest retrieved from reference TRBV2 and TRBJ1-6, is EPEVTQTPSHQVTQMGQEVILRCVPISNHLYFYWYRQILGQKVEFLVSFYNNEISEKSEIFDDQFSVERPDGSNFTLKIRSTKLEDSAMYFCATGDRGIDSPLHFGNGTRLTVT.

This clone was seen at least ten times. The read terminates 3 residues ahead of where the CDR3 ends, so the germline J gene completes it. This rearrangement joins TRBV7-3 to TRBJ2-7; D is undetermined. Germline CDR1 and CDR2: SGHTA and FQGTGA. Trimming pared 3 bases from V and 6 bases from J, leaving 15 bases between. The CDR3 covers 14 residues. This chain's CDR3 is CASSFPCRAIEQYF. The sequenced part of the CDR3 DNA is TGTGCCAGCAGCTTTCCCTGTAGAGCAATCGAG.

This clone occurred many times. The CDR3 goes on 3 residues after the read ends, and that part is filled in from the germline J gene. The V call is TRBV6-2 or TRBV6-3, the J call TRBJ2-2; 11 bases fit TRBD2. This CDR3 is built from 15 residues. CDR1 MNHEY and CDR2 SVGEGT come from the germline V gene. The V and J ends lost 4 bases and 3 bases, in that order; junction bases with no gene match: 1. CDR3 bases read: TGTGCCAGCAGTTTAGCGGGAGGGTACACCGGGGAG. It encodes CASSLAGGYTGE. The full-length CDR3 reads as CASSLAGGYTGELFF.

This clone was detected ten times or more. The DNA read from the CDR3 is TGTGCCAGTAGTCAGGACACAGCCACAGATACG. As protein: CASSQDTATDT. The entire CDR3 protein reads CASSQDTATDTQYF. V usage is TRBV19 and J usage is TRBJ2-3, with D perhaps matching TRBD1 (5 bases). Coverage ceases 3 residues before the CDR3 finishes, and the germline J gene fills in the end. Germline CDR1 and CDR2: LNHDA and SQIVND (reference sequence). V was trimmed by 5 bases and J by 2 bases, leaving 11 bases between them. The CDR3 runs 14 residues.

The table lists this clone with a few counts. The read stops 3 residues short of the end of the CDR3; the missing end is completed from the germline J gene. The chain links TRBV2 to TRBJ2-1; TRBD1 might be the D (6 bases). This CDR3 has 13 residues. The V gene's germline CDR1 is SNHLY and CDR2 FYNNEI. The V end lost 7 bases, the J end lost 8 bases, and 15 bases lay between the germline ends. The CDR3 loop reads CASTSDRLYEQFF. CDR3 DNA, as far as it was read: TGTGCCAGCACTTCAGACAGGCTCTATGAG.

This clone has a count of ten or more. The CDR3 end falls 3 residues outside the read, so it is completed with the germline J gene. The rearrangement uses TRBV7-6 and TRBJ2-5, with 10 bases fitting TRBD1. The trim removed 5 bases at V and 5 bases at J, leaving 11 bases unmatched. CDR3 length: 16 residues. The V gene's germline CDR1 is SGHVS and CDR2 FNYEAQ. The CDR3 sequence: CASSRYRDRGRETQYF. CDR3 DNA, as far as it was read: TGTGCCAGCAGCCGATACCGGGACAGGGGCAGGGAGACC. The complete variable domain, with remaining parts taken from reference TRBV7-6 and TRBJ2-5, reads GAGVSQSPRYKVTKRGQDVALRCDPISGHVSLYWYRQALGQGPEFLTYFNYEAQQDKSGLPNDRFSAERPEGSISTLTIQRTEQRDSAMYRCASSRYRDRGRETQYFGPGTRLLVL.